This T cell receptor beta chain was observed in a study of T cell responses to AZD1222 COVID-19 vaccine. Germline V gene data show CDR1 as SEHNR and CDR2 as FQNEAQ (reference sequence). The CDR3 runs 14 residues. Trimming left V 5 bases short and J 7 bases short, with 15 bases between. Sequencing was performed with immunoSEQ multiplex PCR; in TCRdb, only in-frame clones are kept and a portion is missing. The table lists 90,000 to 150,000 clones, roughly 91% of them singletons. The TCR comes from an adult in good health. The genes are TRBV7-9 and TRBJ1-5, with a tentative D call TRBD1 (5 bases). The sequenced sample was peripheral blood, obtained on day 0 of AZD1222 vaccination. As DNA, the CDR3 is TGTGCCAGCAGCCACTGGGGGAAGGAGCAGCCCCAGCATTTT. Translated: CASSHWGKEQPQHF. Combining the CDR3 with reference TRBV7-9 and TRBJ1-5 gives the whole variable domain DTGVSQNPRHKITKRGQNVTFRCDPISEHNRLYWYRQTLGQGPEFLTYFQNEAQLEKSRLLSDRFSAERPKGSFSTLEIQRTEQGDSAMYLCASSHWGKEQPQHFGDGTRLSIL.